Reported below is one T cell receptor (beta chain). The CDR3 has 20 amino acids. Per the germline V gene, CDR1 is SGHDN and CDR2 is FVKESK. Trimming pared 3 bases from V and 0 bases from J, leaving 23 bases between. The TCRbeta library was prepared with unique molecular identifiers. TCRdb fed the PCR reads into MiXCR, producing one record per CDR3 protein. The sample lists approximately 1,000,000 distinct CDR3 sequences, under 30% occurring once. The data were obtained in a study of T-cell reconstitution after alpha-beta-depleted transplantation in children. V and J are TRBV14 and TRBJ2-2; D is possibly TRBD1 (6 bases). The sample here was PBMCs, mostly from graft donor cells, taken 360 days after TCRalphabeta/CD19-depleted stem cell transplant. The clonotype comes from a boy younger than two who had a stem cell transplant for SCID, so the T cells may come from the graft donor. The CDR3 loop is CASSHLTEGVYVPNTGELFF. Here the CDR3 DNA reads TGTGCCAGCAGCCATTTAACAGAGGGGGTTTATGTCCCGAACACCGGGGAGCTGTTTTTT.